This TCR beta chain was documented in a study of blood T cell repertoires in COVID-19. Study summary: COVID-19 samples from acute and convalescent phases originated in the United States, Italy and Spain.

Germline-derived CDR1 and CDR2 are SGHAT and FQNNGV. This CDR3 is 13 amino acids long. The germline V and J ends were trimmed by 1 base and 6 bases, with 9 bases remaining between them. As processed by the authors: Reference gene primer amplification yielded estimated nucleated cell counts. Only in-frame clones appear in the TCRdb table, and some are missing; sequencing was by immunoSEQ multiplex PCR. V, J and clone size were drawn from that table, and D and trimming were deduced from the DNA. Here the sample spans 25,000 to 30,000 clones, 90% to 95% being singletons. The chain has TRBV11-2 and TRBJ1-2; D gene unclear. This sequence originates from a woman in her 70s with COVID-19, enrolled during active disease. Sequencing was done on a sample of peripheral blood. In nucleotides, the CDR3 is TGTGCCAGCAGCTTAGGAGTAGCGGATGGCTACACCTTC. It specifies CASSLGVADGYTF.